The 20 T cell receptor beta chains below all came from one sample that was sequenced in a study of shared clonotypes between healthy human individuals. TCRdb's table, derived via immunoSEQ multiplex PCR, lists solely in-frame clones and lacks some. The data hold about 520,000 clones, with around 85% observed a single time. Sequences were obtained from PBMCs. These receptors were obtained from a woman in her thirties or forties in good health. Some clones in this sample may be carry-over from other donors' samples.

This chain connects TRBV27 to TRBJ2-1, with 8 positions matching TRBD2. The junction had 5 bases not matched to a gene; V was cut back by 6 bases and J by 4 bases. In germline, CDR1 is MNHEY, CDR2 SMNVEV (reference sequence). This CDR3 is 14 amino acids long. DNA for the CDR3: TGTGCCAGCAGAGGAGGACTAGCATACAATGAGCAGTTCTTC. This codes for CASRGGLAYNEQFF.

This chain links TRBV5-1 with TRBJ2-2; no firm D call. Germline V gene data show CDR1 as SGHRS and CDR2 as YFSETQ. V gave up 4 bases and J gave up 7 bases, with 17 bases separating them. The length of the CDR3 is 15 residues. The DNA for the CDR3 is TGCGCCAGCAGCCCCGGGCTTTCTAGTCACGGGGAGCTGTTTTTT. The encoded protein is CASSPGLSSHGELFF.

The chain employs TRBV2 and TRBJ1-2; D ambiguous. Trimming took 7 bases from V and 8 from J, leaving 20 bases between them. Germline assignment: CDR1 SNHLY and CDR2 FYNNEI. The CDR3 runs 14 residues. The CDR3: CASTDQPLTMGYTF. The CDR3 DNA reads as TGTGCCAGCACTGACCAGCCCCTAACTATGGGCTACACCTTC.

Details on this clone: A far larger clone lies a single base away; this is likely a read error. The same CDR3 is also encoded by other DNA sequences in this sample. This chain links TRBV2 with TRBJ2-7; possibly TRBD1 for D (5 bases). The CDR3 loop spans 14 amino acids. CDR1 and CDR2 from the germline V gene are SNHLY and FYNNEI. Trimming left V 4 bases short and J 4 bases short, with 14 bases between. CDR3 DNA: TGTGCCAGCAGTGGGCAGGGTGGTTCATACGAGCAGTACTTC. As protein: CASSGQGGSYEQYF.

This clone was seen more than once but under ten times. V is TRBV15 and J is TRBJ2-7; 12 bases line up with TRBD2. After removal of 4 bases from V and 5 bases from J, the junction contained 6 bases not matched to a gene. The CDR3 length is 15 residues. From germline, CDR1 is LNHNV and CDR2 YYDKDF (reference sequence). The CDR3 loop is CATSTTSGSPNEQYF. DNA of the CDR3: TGTGCCACCAGCACGACTAGCGGGAGTCCCAACGAGCAGTACTTC.

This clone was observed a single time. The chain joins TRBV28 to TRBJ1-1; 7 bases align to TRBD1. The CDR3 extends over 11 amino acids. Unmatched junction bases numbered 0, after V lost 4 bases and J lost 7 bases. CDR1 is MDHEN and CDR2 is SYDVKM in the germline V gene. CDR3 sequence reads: CASSWTGEAFF. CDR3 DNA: TGTGCCAGCAGTTGGACAGGTGAAGCTTTCTTT.

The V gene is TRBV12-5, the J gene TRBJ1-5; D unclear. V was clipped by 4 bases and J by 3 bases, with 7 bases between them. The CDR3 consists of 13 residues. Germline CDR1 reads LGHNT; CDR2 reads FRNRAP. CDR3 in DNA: TGTGCTAGTGGTTATGGACCCAATCAGCCCCAGCATTTT. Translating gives CASGYGPNQPQHF.

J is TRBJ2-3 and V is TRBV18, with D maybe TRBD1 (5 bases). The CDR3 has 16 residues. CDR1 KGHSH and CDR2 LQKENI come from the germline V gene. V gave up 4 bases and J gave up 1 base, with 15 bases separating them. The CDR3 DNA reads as TGTGCCAGCTCACAAGTTGGGCAGGGCGGCACAGATACGCAGTATTTT. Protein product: CASSQVGQGGTDTQYF.

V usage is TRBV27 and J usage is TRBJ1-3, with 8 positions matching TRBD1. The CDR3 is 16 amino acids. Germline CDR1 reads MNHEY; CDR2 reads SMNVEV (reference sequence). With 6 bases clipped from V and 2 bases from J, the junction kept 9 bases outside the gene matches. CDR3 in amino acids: CASSFHDRGPGNTIYF. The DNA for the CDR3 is TGTGCCAGCAGCTTCCATGACAGGGGACCTGGAAACACCATATATTTT.

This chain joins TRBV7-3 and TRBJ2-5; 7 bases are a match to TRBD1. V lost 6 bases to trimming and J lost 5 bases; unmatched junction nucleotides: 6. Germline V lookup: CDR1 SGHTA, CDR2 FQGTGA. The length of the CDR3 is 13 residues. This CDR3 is CASRPTGVETQYF. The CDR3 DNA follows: TGTGCCAGCAGACCAACAGGGGTTGAGACCCAGTACTTC.

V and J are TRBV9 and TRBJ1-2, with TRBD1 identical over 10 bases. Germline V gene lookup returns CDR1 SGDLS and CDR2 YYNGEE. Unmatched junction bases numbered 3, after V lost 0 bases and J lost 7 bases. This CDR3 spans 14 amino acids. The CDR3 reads CASSVDRDRGGYTF. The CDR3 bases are TGTGCCAGCAGCGTAGACAGGGACAGGGGTGGCTACACCTTC.

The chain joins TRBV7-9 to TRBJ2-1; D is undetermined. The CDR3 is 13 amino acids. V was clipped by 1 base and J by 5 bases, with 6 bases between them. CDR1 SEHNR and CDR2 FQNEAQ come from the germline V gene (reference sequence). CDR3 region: CASSLVSDNEQFF. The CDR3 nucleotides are TGTGCCAGCAGCTTAGTGTCCGACAATGAGCAGTTCTTC.

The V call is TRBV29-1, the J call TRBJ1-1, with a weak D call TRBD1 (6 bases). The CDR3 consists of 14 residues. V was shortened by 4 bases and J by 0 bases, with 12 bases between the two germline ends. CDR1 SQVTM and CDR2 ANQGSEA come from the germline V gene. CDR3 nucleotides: TGCAGCGTTGGCGGGACATTTTTGAACACTGAAGCTTTCTTT. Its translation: CSVGGTFLNTEAFF.

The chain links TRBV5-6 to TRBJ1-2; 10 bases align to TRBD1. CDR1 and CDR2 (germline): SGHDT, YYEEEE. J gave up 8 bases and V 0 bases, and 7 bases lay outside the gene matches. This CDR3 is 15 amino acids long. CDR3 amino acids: CASSLGQTGGAGYTF. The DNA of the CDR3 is TGTGCCAGCAGCTTGGGCCAGACAGGGGGCGCCGGCTACACCTTC.

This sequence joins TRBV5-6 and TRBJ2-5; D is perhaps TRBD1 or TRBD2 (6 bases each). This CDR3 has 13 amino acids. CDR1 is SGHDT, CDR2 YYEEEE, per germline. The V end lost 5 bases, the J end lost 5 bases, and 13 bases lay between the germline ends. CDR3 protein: CASRSTGRETQYF. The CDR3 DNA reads TGTGCCAGCAGGTCTACAGGGAGGGAGACCCAGTACTTC.

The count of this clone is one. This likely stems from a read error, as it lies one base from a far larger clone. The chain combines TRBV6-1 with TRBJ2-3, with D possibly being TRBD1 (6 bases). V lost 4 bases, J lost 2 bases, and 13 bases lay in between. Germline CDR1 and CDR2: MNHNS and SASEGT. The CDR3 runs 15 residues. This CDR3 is CASSGNGQHTDTQYF. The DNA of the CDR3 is TGTGCCAGCAGTGGTAATGGACAGCACACAGATACGCAGTATTTT.

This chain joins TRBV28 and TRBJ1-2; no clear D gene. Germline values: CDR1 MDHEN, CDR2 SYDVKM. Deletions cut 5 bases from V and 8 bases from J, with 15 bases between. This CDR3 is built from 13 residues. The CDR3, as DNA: TGTGCCAGCAGTCCGATCTTCCTGGGCGGCTACACCTTC. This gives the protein CASSPIFLGGYTF.

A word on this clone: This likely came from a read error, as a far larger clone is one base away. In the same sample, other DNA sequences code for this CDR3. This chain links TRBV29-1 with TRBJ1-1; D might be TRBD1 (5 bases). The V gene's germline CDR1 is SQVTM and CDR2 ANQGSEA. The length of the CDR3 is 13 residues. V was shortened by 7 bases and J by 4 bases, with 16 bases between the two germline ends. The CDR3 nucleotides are TGCAGCGCCCCAACCGGGGGGGGCACTGAAGCTTTCTTT. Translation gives CSAPTGGGTEAFF.

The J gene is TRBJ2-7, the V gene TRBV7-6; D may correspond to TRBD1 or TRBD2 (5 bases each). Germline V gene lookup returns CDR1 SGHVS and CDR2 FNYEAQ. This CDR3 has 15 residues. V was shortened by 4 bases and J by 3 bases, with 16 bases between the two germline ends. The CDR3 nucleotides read TGTGCCAGCAGCTCCTGGGACGGCAGCGACTACGAGCAGTACTTC. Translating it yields CASSSWDGSDYEQYF.

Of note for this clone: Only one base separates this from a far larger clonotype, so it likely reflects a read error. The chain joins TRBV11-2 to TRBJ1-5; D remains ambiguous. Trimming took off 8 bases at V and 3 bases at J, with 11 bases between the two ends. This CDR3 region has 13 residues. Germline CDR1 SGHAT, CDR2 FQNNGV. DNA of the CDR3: TGTGCCAGCGGGCAGTTTTACAATCAGCCCCAGCATTTT. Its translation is CASGQFYNQPQHF.